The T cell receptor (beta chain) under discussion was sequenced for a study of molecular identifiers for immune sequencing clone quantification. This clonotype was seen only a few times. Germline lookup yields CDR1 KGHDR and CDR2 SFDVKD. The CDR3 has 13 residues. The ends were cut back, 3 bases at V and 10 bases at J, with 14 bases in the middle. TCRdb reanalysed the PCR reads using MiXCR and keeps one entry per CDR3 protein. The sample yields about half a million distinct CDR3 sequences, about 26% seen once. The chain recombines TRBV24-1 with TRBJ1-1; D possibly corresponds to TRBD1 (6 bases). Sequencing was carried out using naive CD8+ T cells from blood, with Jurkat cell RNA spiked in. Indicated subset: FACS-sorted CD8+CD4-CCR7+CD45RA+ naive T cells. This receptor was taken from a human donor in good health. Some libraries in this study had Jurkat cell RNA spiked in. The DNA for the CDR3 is TGTGCCACCAGTGATAGCCAGGGGCCGGTAGCTTTCTTT. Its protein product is CATSDSQGPVAFF.